Each of the 29 T cell receptor beta chains below was sequenced from the same sample in a study of post-analysis software for immune sequencing data. These receptors lack a known antigen. Whole-study findings and limits: Comparison of patients with controls showed five TRBV segments more frequent in patients, TRBV5-6, TRBV5-1 and TRBV20-1 among them.

Every TCR beta cDNA library bore unique molecular identifiers. TCRdb re-analysed the PCR reads in MiXCR, keeping a single row per CDR3 protein. The sample includes about 820,000 distinct CDR3 sequences, about 53% of them seen just once. Input material: blood. These TCRs come from a girl aged 5-17 years with multiple sclerosis.

The chain recombines TRBV18 with TRBJ2-7, with D perhaps TRBD1 (6 bases). The ends were cut back, 2 bases at V and 6 bases at J, with 17 bases in the middle. The CDR3 length is 15 residues. The germline gives CDR1 KGHSH, CDR2 LQKENI. CDR3 sequence (DNA): TGTGCCAGCTCACCAAGCAGGGGAGCGACCTCCGAGCAGTACTTC. Translation gives CASSPSRGATSEQYF.

This chain joins TRBV12-3 or TRBV12-4 and TRBJ2-7, with D possibly TRBD1 on 6 matching bases. V lost 2 bases to trimming and J lost 3 bases, with 8 bases between them. The CDR3 has 13 amino acids. The CDR3, as DNA: TGTGCCAGCAGTTTAACAGGGCGCTACGAGCAGTACTTC. Its translation: CASSLTGRYEQYF.

The chain employs TRBV4-1 and TRBJ2-7; no clear D gene. The CDR3 is made up of 13 amino acids. Trimming pared 1 base from V and 2 bases from J, leaving 6 bases between. Germline V gene sequence: CDR1 MGHRA, CDR2 YSYEKL. The CDR3 spells CASSQVSPYEQYF. CDR3 DNA sequence: TGCGCCAGCAGCCAAGTGTCGCCCTACGAGCAGTACTTC.

The chain employs TRBV7-9 and TRBJ1-1, with 7 bases that match TRBD1. The CDR3 totals 16 residues. The J segment lost 2 bases and the V segment lost 5 bases, leaving 11 bases of the junction unmatched. In germline, CDR1 is SEHNR, CDR2 FQNEAQ (reference sequence). CDR3 in amino acids: CASSARQGLPNTEAFF. CDR3 bases: TGTGCCAGCAGCGCACGACAGGGACTACCCAACACTGAAGCTTTCTTT.

The rearrangement uses TRBV20-1 and TRBJ2-5, with 10 bases identical to TRBD2. The CDR3 has 13 amino acids. V was pared by 4 bases and J by 5 bases, with 4 bases of the junction left unmatched. Germline CDR1 and CDR2: DFQATT and SNEGSKA (reference sequence). The CDR3 DNA reads TGCAGTGCTAAACTAGCGGGGAGGGAGACCCAGTACTTC. This encodes CSAKLAGRETQYF.

J is TRBJ2-7 and V is TRBV30; 12 nucleotides align to TRBD2. This CDR3 has 19 amino acids. The germline gives CDR1 GTSNPN, CDR2 SVGIG (reference sequence). Trimming at V came to 0 bases and at J to 0 bases, leaving 12 bases not matched to a gene. The CDR3 protein is CAWSVRGLAGPHPSYEQYF. The DNA of the CDR3 is TGTGCCTGGAGTGTACGGGGACTAGCGGGTCCACACCCCTCCTACGAGCAGTACTTC.

The chain carries TRBV20-1 and TRBJ2-3; TRBD2 matches 7 bases. Germline CDR1 is DFQATT and CDR2 is SNEGSKA (reference sequence). Trimming at V came to 0 bases and at J to 2 bases, leaving 8 bases not matched to a gene. The CDR3 length is 16 residues. CDR3 DNA: TGCAGTGCTAGAGATTACGCTAGCGGACACACAGATACGCAGTATTTT. This sequence encodes CSARDYASGHTDTQYF.

The table lists this clonotype with a count of one. CDR3 sequence: CSARKAGEETQYF. The CDR3 DNA follows: TGCAGTGCTAGAAAGGCAGGGGAAGAGACCCAGTACTTC. This sequence joins TRBV20-1 and TRBJ2-5, with a weak D call TRBD1 (6 bases). V was shortened by 2 bases and J by 3 bases, with 10 bases between the two germline ends. The germline CDR1 and CDR2 sequences are DFQATT and SNEGSKA (reference sequence). The CDR3 sequence is 13 residues long.

This clonotype was seen ten or more times. The junction and the germline gene differ at one end; a read error may be behind it. The CDR3 region has the DNA TGTGCCAGCAGCTTAGGGCAGGGGGCCTACAATGAGCAGTTCTTC. It codes for CASSLGQGAYNEQFF. The chain combines TRBV5-1 with TRBJ2-1, with 7 nucleotides matching TRBD1. CDR1 is SGHRS, CDR2 YFSETQ, per germline. This CDR3 comprises 15 residues.

The chain couples TRBV5-1 to TRBJ1-2; 8 nucleotides line up with TRBD1. Germline assignment: CDR1 SGHRS and CDR2 YFSETQ. This CDR3 is 14 amino acids long. J was trimmed by 7 bases and V by 1 base; bases with no gene match: 6. CDR3 residues: CASSLPETGAGYTF. The CDR3 nucleotides read TGCGCCAGCAGCTTGCCCGAGACAGGGGCTGGCTACACCTTC.

This chain joins TRBV6-2 or TRBV6-3 and TRBJ1-5, with a tentative D call TRBD1 (5 bases). This CDR3 region has 14 residues. Trimming cost V 4 bases and J 4 bases, with 11 bases left between them. CDR1 MNHEY and CDR2 SVGEGT come from the germline V gene. The CDR3 reads CASSLLDTNQPQHF. The DNA of the CDR3 is TGTGCCAGCAGTTTGCTGGACACTAATCAGCCCCAGCATTTT.

The chain carries TRBV7-2 and TRBJ1-1; perhaps TRBD1 as D (5 bases). V shed 5 bases and J shed 1 base, with 11 bases lying between them. CDR3 length: 14 residues. Germline CDR1 is SGHTA and CDR2 is FQGNSA. For the CDR3, the DNA is TGTGCCAGCAGCCCGGGACGGAAGAACACTGAAGCTTTCTTT. Encoded protein: CASSPGRKNTEAFF.

A few counts support this clonotype. The chain combines TRBV7-9 with TRBJ2-3, with D perhaps TRBD2 (6 bases). The CDR3 is made up of 19 amino acids. Per germline, CDR1 SEHNR and CDR2 FQNEAQ (reference sequence). Trimming cost V 1 base and J 1 base, with 21 bases left between them. The CDR3 here is CASSLGEGPGLIGTDTQYF. DNA of the CDR3: TGTGCCAGCAGCTTAGGTGAGGGACCGGGACTTATAGGCACAGATACGCAGTATTTT.

The chain is built from TRBV19 and TRBJ1-5; maybe TRBD1 (5 bases). Germline assignment: CDR1 LNHDA and CDR2 SQIVND (reference sequence). V was clipped by 6 bases and J by 2 bases, with 20 bases between them. This CDR3 contains 17 residues. This CDR3 reads CASSLRLRGLGNQPQHF. In DNA form, the CDR3 reads TGTGCCAGTAGCCTAAGGCTGCGGGGCTTGGGCAATCAGCCCCAGCATTTT. Combining the CDR3 with reference TRBV19 and TRBJ1-5 gives the whole variable domain DGGITQSPKYLFRKEGQNVTLSCEQNLNHDAMYWYRQDPGQGLRLIYYSQIVNDFQKGDIAEGYSVSREKKESFPLTVTSAQKNPTAFYLCASSLRLRGLGNQPQHFGDGTRLSIL.

This sequence joins TRBV7-3 and TRBJ2-5; 11 nucleotides line up with TRBD2. Looked up from germline, CDR1 is SGHTA and CDR2 is FQGTGA. CDR3 size: 16 residues. J gave up 2 bases and V 5 bases, and 7 bases lay outside the gene matches. The CDR3 region is CASSPALAGGQETQYF. Here the CDR3 DNA reads TGTGCCAGCAGCCCCGCCCTAGCGGGGGGTCAAGAGACCCAGTACTTC.

This chain uses TRBV29-1 with TRBJ2-5; tentatively, D is TRBD2 (6 bases). This CDR3 spans 14 amino acids. Trimming removed 2 bases from V and 3 bases from J, with 13 bases in between. CDR1 is SQVTM, CDR2 ANQGSEA, per germline. The CDR3 region is CSVESWGVKETQYF. The CDR3 DNA reads TGCAGCGTTGAAAGTTGGGGGGTTAAAGAGACCCAGTACTTC.

This clonotype was observed a handful of times. This chain uses TRBV20-1 with TRBJ2-5; 9 bases fit TRBD2. V was clipped by 0 bases and J by 4 bases; unmatched bases: 9. Germline CDR1 reads DFQATT; CDR2 reads SNEGSKA (reference sequence). The CDR3 has 16 residues. The CDR3 DNA is TGCAGTGCTAGAGATCGAGTAGCGGGAGTCGTAGAGACCCAGTACTTC. It codes for CSARDRVAGVVETQYF.

This chain uses TRBV20-1 with TRBJ1-2; TRBD1 matches at 12 bases. Germline V gene lookup returns CDR1 DFQATT and CDR2 SNEGSKA (reference sequence). V shed 5 bases, J shed 3 bases, and the junction held 4 bases outside the gene matches. The CDR3 length is 14 residues. The CDR3 DNA reads as TGCAGTGCTGGGGACAGGGGGCACGACTATGGCTACACCTTC. The encoded protein is CSAGDRGHDYGYTF.

The CDR3 sequence: CSANRGRETQYF. The DNA of the CDR3 is TGCAGTGCTAACCGGGGAAGAGAGACCCAGTACTTC. The rearrangement joins TRBV20-1 to TRBJ2-4, with D maybe TRBD2 (5 bases). Matching the DNA end better, TRBJ2-5 makes the J call doubtful. In germline, CDR1 is DFQATT, CDR2 SNEGSKA (reference sequence). The CDR3 is made up of 12 amino acids.

The chain couples TRBV10-3 to TRBJ1-5, with D perhaps matching TRBD1 (6 bases). Per germline, CDR1 ENHRY and CDR2 SYGVKD. The CDR3 is 14 residues long. Trimming stripped 5 bases from V and 4 bases from J, with 12 bases between. The CDR3 spells CAISPTGGNQPQHF. The DNA of the CDR3 is TGTGCCATCAGTCCGACAGGAGGAAATCAGCCCCAGCATTTT.

This clonotype was observed a few times. The DNA for the CDR3 is TGTGCCAGCAGCTTAGTCCTAGGGTTCGAAACGGGCTCCTATAATTCACCCCTCCACTTT. It codes for CASSLVLGFETGSYNSPLHF. The chain combines TRBV7-2 with TRBJ1-6; D not certain. The V end lost 1 base, the J end lost 0 bases, and 19 bases lay between the germline ends. The CDR3 is 20 amino acids. In germline, CDR1 is SGHTA, CDR2 FQGNSA.

V gene TRBV6-1 combines with J gene TRBJ2-7, with D tentatively TRBD1 or TRBD2 (5 bases each). The CDR3 runs 11 residues. Germline values: CDR1 MNHNS, CDR2 SASEGT. Trimming removed 10 bases from V and 3 bases from J, with 10 bases in between. CDR3 in amino acids: CAIRDGYEQYF. The CDR3 DNA reads as TGTGCCATTCGGGACGGCTACGAGCAGTACTTC.

This clonotype was observed a single time. The rearrangement uses TRBV7-8 and TRBJ1-1; no clear D gene. Trimming shortened V by 1 base and J by 1 base, and 16 bases separated the two germline ends. The CDR3 sequence is 17 residues long. Germline CDR1 is SGHVS and CDR2 is FQNEAQ. The CDR3 loop is CASSLERSSLGNTEAFF. In DNA form, the CDR3 reads TGTGCCAGCAGCTTAGAGAGGTCAAGCCTTGGGAACACTGAAGCTTTCTTT.

The chain employs TRBV4-2 and TRBJ2-7, with 9 positions matching TRBD2. Germline CDR1 is LGHNA and CDR2 is YNFKEQ. Trimming removed 2 bases from V and 4 bases from J; junction bases left unmatched: 9. The CDR3 has 16 amino acids. This CDR3 is CASSQIPGLASYEQYF. CDR3 coding DNA: TGTGCCAGCAGCCAAATCCCGGGACTAGCAAGTTACGAGCAGTACTTC.

In its sample, this clonotype was seen once. The chain uses TRBV5-1 and TRBJ2-1, with D possibly TRBD2 on 5 matching bases. V lost 0 bases and J 0 bases, leaving 7 bases between the germline ends. The CDR3 is made up of 15 amino acids. CDR1 is SGHRS, CDR2 YFSETQ, per germline. CDR3 sequence reads: CASSLGGYSYNEQFF. CDR3 nucleotide sequence: TGCGCCAGCAGCTTGGGCGGGTACTCCTACAATGAGCAGTTCTTC.

The chain couples TRBV12-5 to TRBJ2-7; TRBD2 matches 15 bases. The J call is in doubt because the DNA end fits TRBJ2-5 better. This CDR3 spans 15 amino acids. Germline CDR1 is LGHNT and CDR2 is FRNRAP. The CDR3 protein is CASGVGLAGGETQYF. As DNA, the CDR3 is TGTGCTAGTGGTGTGGGACTAGCGGGAGGAGAGACCCAGTACTTC.

The chain's CDR3 is CASSVDPQETQYF. The CDR3 bases are TGTGCCAGCAGCGTAGATCCTCAAGAGACCCAGTACTTC. V is TRBV9 and J is TRBJ2-5; D gene unclear. The CDR3 extends over 13 amino acids. CDR1 and CDR2 from the germline V gene are SGDLS and YYNGEE. The V gene lost 0 bases and the J gene lost 2 bases, with 5 bases spanning the gap.

CDR3 bases: TGTGCCAGCAGTCAACGTGGGGGGATCGGGGAGACCCAGTACTTC. Its protein is CASSQRGGIGETQYF. This chain joins TRBV6-5 and TRBJ2-5; TRBD2 might be the D (6 bases). V lost 5 bases to trimming and J lost 5 bases, with 18 bases between them. Germline CDR1 and CDR2: MNHEY and SVGAGI. The CDR3 extends over 15 amino acids.

The rearrangement joins TRBV20-1 to TRBJ2-1; perhaps TRBD2 as D (5 bases). Trimming cost V 3 bases and J 3 bases, with 12 bases left between them. CDR1 is DFQATT, CDR2 SNEGSKA, per germline (reference sequence). The CDR3 runs to 14 residues. CDR3 nucleotides: TGCAGTGCTAGGAAGACTACATTCTACAATGAGCAGTTCTTC. This encodes CSARKTTFYNEQFF.